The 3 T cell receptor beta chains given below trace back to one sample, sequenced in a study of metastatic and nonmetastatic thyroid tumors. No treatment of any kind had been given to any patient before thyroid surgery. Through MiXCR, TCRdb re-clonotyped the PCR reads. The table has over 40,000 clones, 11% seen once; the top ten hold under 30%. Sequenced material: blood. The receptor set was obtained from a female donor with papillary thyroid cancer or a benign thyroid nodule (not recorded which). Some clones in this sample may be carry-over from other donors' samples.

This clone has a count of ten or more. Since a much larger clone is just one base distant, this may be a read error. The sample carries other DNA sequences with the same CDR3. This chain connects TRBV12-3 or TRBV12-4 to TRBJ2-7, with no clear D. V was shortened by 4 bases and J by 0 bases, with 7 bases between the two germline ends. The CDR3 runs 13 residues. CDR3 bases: TGTGCCAGCAGTTCCGGTGCCTCCTACGAGCAGTACTTC. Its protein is CASSSGASYEQYF.

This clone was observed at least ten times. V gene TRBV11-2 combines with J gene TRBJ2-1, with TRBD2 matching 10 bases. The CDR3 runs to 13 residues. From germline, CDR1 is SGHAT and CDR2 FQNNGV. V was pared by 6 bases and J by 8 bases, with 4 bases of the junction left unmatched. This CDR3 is CASRDSGRHEQFF. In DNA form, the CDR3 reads TGTGCCAGCAGGGATAGCGGGAGGCATGAGCAGTTCTTC. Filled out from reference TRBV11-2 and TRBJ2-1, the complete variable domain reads EAGVAQSPRYKIIEKRQSVAFWCNPISGHATLYWYQQILGQGPKLLIQFQNNGVVDDSQLPKDRFSAERLKGVDSTLKIQPAKLEDSAVYLCASRDSGRHEQFFGPGTRLTVL.

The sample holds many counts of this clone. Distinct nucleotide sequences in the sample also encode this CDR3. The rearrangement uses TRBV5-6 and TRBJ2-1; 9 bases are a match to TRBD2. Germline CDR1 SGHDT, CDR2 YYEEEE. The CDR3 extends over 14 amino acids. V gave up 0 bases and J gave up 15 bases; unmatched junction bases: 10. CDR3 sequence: CASSLVTSGVFWFF. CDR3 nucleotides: TGTGCCAGCAGCTTGGTGACTAGCGGAGTCTTTTGGTTCTTC.